Listed below are T cell receptor beta chains from one sample, sequenced in a study of blood T cell repertoires in COVID-19. Sequenced by immunoSEQ multiplex PCR; TCRdb stores in-frame clones only, minus some. This table holds about 70,000 clones, around 86% found once. Sequencing used peripheral blood. The origin of the receptors is a man in his forties or fifties with COVID-19, enrolled during active disease. Both conserved end residues are part of each CDR3. D genes are given only for firm matches. Expanded clones are given a class, and other clones once, few, many or no size at all.

v_gene: TRBV5-5
abundance: NA
j_gene: TRBJ2-7
d_gene: NA
CDR3nt: TGTGCCAGCAGCTTGTGGGGGGATCTCTACGAGCAGTACTTC
CDR3aa: CASSLWGDLYEQYF

v_gene: TRBV7-9
abundance: NA
j_gene: TRBJ1-3
d_gene: NA
CDR3nt: TGTGCCAGCCAGGGCTCTGGAAACACCATATATTTT
CDR3aa: CASQGSGNTIYF

v_gene: TRBV10-3
abundance: few
j_gene: TRBJ1-6
d_gene: NA
CDR3nt: TGTGCCATACCGACAGGAGCAGTTTCACCCCTCCACTTT
CDR3aa: CAIPTGAVSPLHF

v_gene: TRBV11-2
abundance: NA
j_gene: TRBJ1-2
d_gene: TRBD1
CDR3nt: TGTGCCAGCAGTCAGGGGGCGCGTCTTCCTGGCTACACCTTC
CDR3aa: CASSQGARLPGYTF

v_gene: TRBV6-6
abundance: few
j_gene: TRBJ1-6
d_gene: TRBD1
CDR3nt: TGTGCCAGCAGTCGTCAGGGGGCGGGCTCCTATAATTCACCCCTCCACTTT
CDR3aa: CASSRQGAGSYNSPLHF

v_gene: TRBV2
abundance: once
j_gene: TRBJ2-6
d_gene: NA
CDR3nt: TGTGCCAGCAGTGAGGGCAGGGTCCCTGGGGCCAACGTCCTGACTTTC
CDR3aa: CASSEGRVPGANVLTF

v_gene: TRBV30
abundance: NA
j_gene: TRBJ1-2
d_gene: NA
CDR3nt: TGTGCCTGGGGCTCCGCGGAGGGCGGAGTTCGTGGCTACACCTTC
CDR3aa: CAWGSAEGGVRGYTF

v_gene: TRBV3-1/TRBV3-2
abundance: NA
j_gene: TRBJ2-3
d_gene: NA
CDR3nt: TGTGCCAGCAGCCCCCACTCAAGTGATACGCAGTATTTT
CDR3aa: CASSPHSSDTQYF

v_gene: TRBV5-5
abundance: once
j_gene: TRBJ1-5
d_gene: NA
CDR3nt: TGTGCCAGCAGCTTGGCCCCGCAACGGGGCAATCAGCCCCAGCATTTT
CDR3aa: CASSLAPQRGNQPQHF

v_gene: TRBV10-3
abundance: NA
j_gene: TRBJ2-3
d_gene: TRBD2
CDR3nt: TGTGCCATCAGTGAGTCGATAGGGCGGGGGGGCCCAGATACGCAGTATTTT
CDR3aa: CAISESIGRGGPDTQYF

v_gene: TRBV4-1
abundance: NA
j_gene: TRBJ1-5
d_gene: TRBD1
CDR3nt: TGCGCCAGCAGCTCCCTCAGGACAGGGTCCGACCAGCCCCAGCATTTT
CDR3aa: CASSSLRTGSDQPQHF

v_gene: TRBV6-5
abundance: NA
j_gene: TRBJ2-1
d_gene: NA
CDR3nt: TGTGCCAGCACCGACACCTCGTCGATTGAGCAGTTCTTC
CDR3aa: CASTDTSSIEQFF

v_gene: TRBV3-1/TRBV3-2
abundance: few
j_gene: TRBJ1-1
d_gene: NA
CDR3nt: TGTGCCAGCAGCCAGTGGACAGAGAACACTGAAGCTTTCTTT
CDR3aa: CASSQWTENTEAFF

v_gene: TRBV5-1
abundance: NA
j_gene: TRBJ2-2
d_gene: TRBD1
CDR3nt: TGCGCCAGCAGCCGGGACAGGAACACCGGGGAGCTGTTTTTT
CDR3aa: CASSRDRNTGELFF

v_gene: TRBV5-1
abundance: NA
j_gene: TRBJ1-3
d_gene: NA
CDR3nt: TGCGCCAGCAGACCCGCCCTGGACACCGCTGGAAACACCATATATTTT
CDR3aa: CASRPALDTAGNTIYF

v_gene: TRBV7-2
abundance: NA
j_gene: TRBJ2-1
d_gene: TRBD2
CDR3nt: TGTGCCAGCAGCTTATTGCGACTAGCGGACGGAGGGGAGCAGTTCTTC
CDR3aa: CASSLLRLADGGEQFF

v_gene: TRBV10-1
abundance: NA
j_gene: TRBJ2-3
d_gene: TRBD1
CDR3nt: TGCGCCAGCAGTGCAGGGGGCAGGGGATATGGCACAGATACGCAGTATTTT
CDR3aa: CASSAGGRGYGTDTQYF

v_gene: TRBV30
abundance: NA
j_gene: TRBJ1-1
d_gene: NA
CDR3nt: TGTGCCTGGACGGACAATTCGAACACTGAAGCTTTCTTT
CDR3aa: CAWTDNSNTEAFF

v_gene: TRBV5-1
abundance: few
j_gene: TRBJ2-1
d_gene: NA
CDR3nt: TGCGCCAGCAGCTGGCAGGGGAATGAGCAGTTCTTC
CDR3aa: CASSWQGNEQFF

v_gene: TRBV29-1
abundance: NA
j_gene: TRBJ2-1
d_gene: NA
CDR3nt: TGCAGCGTTGAAAGGCAGGATAATGAGCAGTTCTTC
CDR3aa: CSVERQDNEQFF

v_gene: TRBV30
abundance: once
j_gene: TRBJ1-1
d_gene: NA
CDR3nt: TGTGCCTGGAGTTACAGGGTCACTGAAGCTTTCTTT
CDR3aa: CAWSYRVTEAFF

v_gene: TRBV28
abundance: few
j_gene: TRBJ2-7
d_gene: NA
CDR3nt: TGTGCCAGCAGTTCCCAACAAGACTACGAGCAGTACTTC
CDR3aa: CASSSQQDYEQYF

v_gene: TRBV18
abundance: NA
j_gene: TRBJ2-7
d_gene: TRBD2
CDR3nt: TGTGCCAGCTCACCCCAAGCGGGGGTCGCCTACGAGCAGTACTTC
CDR3aa: CASSPQAGVAYEQYF

v_gene: TRBV6-1
abundance: NA
j_gene: TRBJ1-2
d_gene: TRBD1
CDR3nt: TGTGCCAGCAGTGATCACAGGGGGCGAAACTATGGCTACACCTTC
CDR3aa: CASSDHRGRNYGYTF

v_gene: TRBV2
abundance: once
j_gene: TRBJ1-6
d_gene: NA
CDR3nt: TGTGCCAGCAGGCACACCTTCTTCTCCTATAATTCACCCCTCCACTTT
CDR3aa: CASRHTFFSYNSPLHF

v_gene: TRBV3-1/TRBV3-2
abundance: NA
j_gene: TRBJ1-1
d_gene: NA
CDR3nt: TGTGCCAGCAGCAGAAGCCAGGGAGGGAACACTGAAGCTTTCTTT
CDR3aa: CASSRSQGGNTEAFF

v_gene: TRBV3-1/TRBV3-2
abundance: once
j_gene: TRBJ2-3
d_gene: TRBD1
CDR3nt: TGTGCCAGCAGCCAAAATGCCCAGGGGGCAGATACGCAGTATTTT
CDR3aa: CASSQNAQGADTQYF

v_gene: TRBV5-6
abundance: NA
j_gene: TRBJ1-2
d_gene: NA
CDR3nt: TGTGCCAGCAGCTCGGGTTCATATGGCTACACCTTC
CDR3aa: CASSSGSYGYTF

v_gene: TRBV6-5
abundance: NA
j_gene: TRBJ1-5
d_gene: NA
CDR3nt: TGTGCCAGCAGTCCGACAGACAGCAATCAGCCCCAGCATTTT
CDR3aa: CASSPTDSNQPQHF

v_gene: TRBV5-1
abundance: NA
j_gene: TRBJ1-1
d_gene: TRBD1
CDR3nt: TGCGCCAGCAGCTTGGTTGGGGACAGAAACACTGAAGCTTTCTTT
CDR3aa: CASSLVGDRNTEAFF

v_gene: TRBV2
abundance: NA
j_gene: TRBJ2-5
d_gene: TRBD2
CDR3nt: TGTGCCAGCATTGGCGGGGGGCTCCCCGAGACCCAGTACTTC
CDR3aa: CASIGGGLPETQYF

v_gene: TRBV30
abundance: NA
j_gene: TRBJ2-2
d_gene: TRBD1
CDR3nt: TGTGCCTGGAGAGGAAGACAGGGGGCAACCGGGGAGCTGTTTTTT
CDR3aa: CAWRGRQGATGELFF

v_gene: TRBV19
abundance: NA
j_gene: TRBJ2-4
d_gene: NA
CDR3nt: TGTGCCAGTAGTATCCCCACAGGCGCCCAAAACATTCAGTACTTC
CDR3aa: CASSIPTGAQNIQYF

v_gene: TRBV5-4
abundance: once
j_gene: TRBJ2-7
d_gene: NA
CDR3nt: TGTGCCAGCAGCCTGCAGGGGATCTCCTACGAGCAGTACTTC
CDR3aa: CASSLQGISYEQYF

v_gene: TRBV7-9
abundance: NA
j_gene: TRBJ1-1
d_gene: TRBD1
CDR3nt: TGTGCCAGCAGGACGGATCGGACAGGCGAAGCTTTCTTT
CDR3aa: CASRTDRTGEAFF

v_gene: TRBV5-1
abundance: NA
j_gene: TRBJ1-2
d_gene: TRBD1
CDR3nt: TGCGCCAGCAGGTCCGCAGGGGGCGTCGCCTATGGCTACACCTTC
CDR3aa: CASRSAGGVAYGYTF

v_gene: TRBV27
abundance: NA
j_gene: TRBJ2-3
d_gene: NA
CDR3nt: TGTGCCAGCAGTGCGGACACTTACACAGATACGCAGTATTTT
CDR3aa: CASSADTYTDTQYF

v_gene: TRBV30
abundance: NA
j_gene: TRBJ1-1
d_gene: NA
CDR3nt: TGTGCCTGGAGAGCGAACACTGAAGCTTTCTTT
CDR3aa: CAWRANTEAFF

v_gene: TRBV7-9
abundance: NA
j_gene: TRBJ2-4
d_gene: NA
CDR3nt: TGTGCCAGCAGCTTATCGGTGCAGGCACTAGCCAAAAACATTCAGTACTTC
CDR3aa: CASSLSVQALAKNIQYF

v_gene: TRBV2
abundance: NA
j_gene: TRBJ1-1
d_gene: TRBD1
CDR3nt: TGTGCCAGCATTGAACAGGGGGTAAACACTGAAGCTTTCTTT
CDR3aa: CASIEQGVNTEAFF

v_gene: TRBV3-1/TRBV3-2
abundance: NA
j_gene: TRBJ1-2
d_gene: TRBD1
CDR3nt: TGTGCCAGCAGCCAAGCCGACAGGGGGTCCGGCTACACCTTC
CDR3aa: CASSQADRGSGYTF

v_gene: TRBV3-1/TRBV3-2
abundance: once
j_gene: TRBJ1-4
d_gene: TRBD1
CDR3nt: TGTGCCAGCAGCCACTCGACAGGGGGAGAAAAACTGTTTTTT
CDR3aa: CASSHSTGGEKLFF

v_gene: TRBV10-3
abundance: NA
j_gene: TRBJ2-1
d_gene: TRBD1
CDR3nt: TGTGCCGCGGCCGGGACAGGGAGTTACAATGAGCAGTTCTTC
CDR3aa: CAAAGTGSYNEQFF

v_gene: TRBV20-1
abundance: NA
j_gene: TRBJ1-2
d_gene: NA
CDR3nt: TGCAGTGCCCTTACAGGGCACGGCTACACCTTC
CDR3aa: CSALTGHGYTF

v_gene: TRBV6-1
abundance: NA
j_gene: TRBJ1-2
d_gene: NA
CDR3nt: TGTGCCAGCAGTGAAGGCGGGGGGAGGGGGGATGGCTACACCTTC
CDR3aa: CASSEGGGRGDGYTF

v_gene: TRBV18
abundance: NA
j_gene: TRBJ1-3
d_gene: NA
CDR3nt: TGTGCCAGCTCACCAGCAGAATTCTCTGGAAACACCATATATTTT
CDR3aa: CASSPAEFSGNTIYF